A selection of T cell receptor beta chains follows, all from one sample in a study of OX40 agonist ivuxolimab in advanced cancers. Libraries were prepared by immunoSEQ multiplex PCR; TCRdb keeps only in-frame clonotypes and omits some of them. This sample has around 46,000 clones, with about 91% found just once. The sample in question was CD4+ or CD8+ T cells sorted from blood, obtained in a trial of the OX40 agonist ivuxolimab. The receptors were gathered from an adult with an advanced solid tumor such as melanoma, head and neck, liver or kidney cancer. Each CDR3 is given with its conserved first and last residue. A D gene is named only where the DNA matches it firmly. Clone size is not always given. Where it is, it says once, few, many or a class for expanded clones.

CDR3aa: CAIGLQGAVNNEQFF
CDR3nt: TGTGCCATCGGATTACAGGGGGCTGTGAACAATGAGCAGTTCTTC
len: 15
abundance: .
d_gene: TRBD1
j_gene: TRBJ2-1
v_gene: TRBV10-3

CDR3aa: CASGGGGTDGEQFF
CDR3nt: TGTGCCAGCGGAGGGGGCGGGACGGATGGTGAGCAGTTCTTC
len: 14
abundance: once
d_gene: .
j_gene: TRBJ2-1
v_gene: TRBV6-1

CDR3aa: CASSQGQNYEQYF
CDR3nt: TGCGCCAGCAGCCAAGGTCAGAACTACGAGCAGTACTTC
len: 13
abundance: .
d_gene: .
j_gene: TRBJ2-7
v_gene: TRBV4-1

CDR3aa: CASSFVGNTEAFF
CDR3nt: TGTGCCAGCAGTTTTGTCGGGAACACTGAAGCTTTCTTT
len: 13
abundance: .
d_gene: .
j_gene: TRBJ1-1
v_gene: TRBV27

CDR3aa: CSGDREETQYF
CDR3nt: TGCAGTGGGGACAGGGAGGAGACCCAGTACTTC
len: 11
abundance: .
d_gene: TRBD1
j_gene: TRBJ2-5
v_gene: TRBV20-1

CDR3aa: CASSVKPDAYEQYF
CDR3nt: TGTGCCAGCAGCGTGAAGCCTGATGCCTACGAGCAGTACTTC
len: 14
abundance: .
d_gene: .
j_gene: TRBJ2-7
v_gene: TRBV9

CDR3aa: CASLSGSDSYNEQFF
CDR3nt: TGTGCCAGCTTATCGGGGAGTGACTCCTACAATGAGCAGTTCTTC
len: 15
abundance: once
d_gene: .
j_gene: TRBJ2-1
v_gene: TRBV7-9

CDR3aa: CASSHPGVDYEQYF
CDR3nt: TGTGCCAGCAGCCACCCGGGGGTTGACTACGAGCAGTACTTC
len: 14
abundance: .
d_gene: .
j_gene: TRBJ2-7
v_gene: TRBV7-2

CDR3aa: CASSLYKRVVTDTQYF
CDR3nt: TGCGCCAGCAGCTTATACAAGAGGGTGGTAACAGATACGCAGTATTTT
len: 16
abundance: .
d_gene: .
j_gene: TRBJ2-3
v_gene: TRBV5-1

CDR3aa: CAWSVPPYEQYF
CDR3nt: TGTGCCTGGAGTGTCCCCCCCTACGAGCAGTACTTC
len: 12
abundance: .
d_gene: .
j_gene: TRBJ2-7
v_gene: TRBV30

CDR3aa: CATRGDNLNEQFF
CDR3nt: TGTGCCACCAGGGGGGATAATCTAAATGAGCAGTTCTTC
len: 13
abundance: .
d_gene: .
j_gene: TRBJ2-1
v_gene: TRBV15

CDR3aa: CASSRGGTYNEQFF
CDR3nt: TGTGCCAGTAGCAGAGGGGGGACCTACAATGAGCAGTTCTTC
len: 14
abundance: .
d_gene: .
j_gene: TRBJ2-1
v_gene: TRBV19

CDR3aa: CASSVGDRGAEQYF
CDR3nt: TGTGCCAGCAGCGTAGGGGACAGGGGCGCTGAGCAGTACTTC
len: 14
abundance: .
d_gene: TRBD1
j_gene: TRBJ2-7
v_gene: TRBV9